Presented here are 24 T cell receptor beta chains from one specimen sequenced in a study of T-cell memory formation after mild COVID-19. MiXCR, run by TCRdb on the 5' RACE reads, gives a single entry per CDR3 protein. In the table there are some 43,000 distinct CDR3 sequences, about 6% of which are singletons. Sequenced sample: PBMCs or a T cell subset sorted from them (not recorded which). These receptors were obtained from an adult who had mild COVID-19 (a few samples of this study predate the infection). Cell type and time point are not known.

This clonotype was detected many times. The CDR3 DNA reads TGCAGTGCTAGATGGGATGCATACGAGCAGTACTTC. Amino acid sequence: CSARWDAYEQYF. V gene TRBV20-1 combines with J gene TRBJ2-7, with D unresolved. V dropped 2 bases and J dropped 4 bases, with 9 bases sitting between them. The CDR3 runs to 12 residues. Germline loops: CDR1 DFQATT, CDR2 SNEGSKA (reference sequence).

This clonotype was seen only a few times. The J gene is TRBJ1-3, the V gene TRBV5-1, with TRBD1 matching 10 bases. CDR3 size: 19 residues. CDR1 and CDR2 (germline): SGHRS, YFSETQ. V lost 3 bases, J lost 0 bases, and 12 bases stayed unmatched. The CDR3 DNA sequence: TGCGCCAGCAGCTCGGAAATGACAGGGGGCGAATCCTCTGGAAACACCATATATTTT. It specifies CASSSEMTGGESSGNTIYF.

This clonotype has just a few counts. The chain joins TRBV6-6 to TRBJ2-2; D possibly uses TRBD1 or TRBD2 (6 bases each). This CDR3 is built from 17 residues. From germline, CDR1 is MNHNY and CDR2 SVGAGI (reference sequence). Trimming removed 6 bases from V and 1 base from J, with 18 bases in between. CDR3 sequence: CASRQTVEGGNTGELFF. In DNA, the CDR3 is TGTGCCAGCAGACAAACGGTAGAGGGGGGGAACACCGGGGAGCTGTTTTTT.

This clonotype was counted a few times. V usage is TRBV7-2 and J usage is TRBJ1-1; D is uncertain. V gave up 3 bases and J gave up 5 bases, with 4 bases separating them. CDR1 and CDR2 from the germline V gene are SGHTA and FQGNSA. The CDR3 totals 11 residues. CDR3 in DNA: TGTGCCAGCAGCTTTGATACTGAAGCTTTCTTT. It codes for CASSFDTEAFF. Looking up the rest from reference TRBV7-2 and TRBJ1-1 gives the full variable domain: GAGVSQSPSNKVTEKGKDVELRCDPISGHTALYWYRQSLGQGLEFLIYFQGNSAPDKSGLPSDRFSAERTGGSVSTLTIQRTQQEDSAVYLCASSFDTEAFFGQGTRLTVV.

V gene TRBV15 combines with J gene TRBJ1-2; unclear D gene. This CDR3 contains 14 residues. Between the trimmed V and J ends, which lost 2 bases and 1 base, there was a span of 8 bases. CDR1 and CDR2 (germline): LNHNV, YYDKDF (reference sequence). The CDR3 sequence: CATSRQEINYGYTF. The CDR3 nucleotides are TGTGCCACCAGCAGACAGGAAATTAACTATGGCTACACCTTC.

At least ten counts were recorded for this clonotype. V gene TRBV29-1 combines with J gene TRBJ1-4; possibly TRBD1 for D (6 bases). The CDR3 covers 13 residues. Trimming stripped 7 bases from V and 5 bases from J, with 14 bases between. Germline V lookup: CDR1 SQVTM, CDR2 ANQGSEA. CDR3 DNA: TGCAGCGCTAAACAGGGATCGAATGAAAAACTGTTTTTT. Residues: CSAKQGSNEKLFF.

This clonotype was seen more than once but under ten times. The chain links TRBV18 to TRBJ2-1; 9 bases are shared with TRBD2. CDR3 length: 15 residues. Germline V gene lookup returns CDR1 KGHSH and CDR2 LQKENI. V shed 2 bases and J 5 bases; nucleotides not matched to a gene: 4. CDR3 coding DNA: TGTGCCAGCTCACCAAGGACTAGCGCAAACAATGAGCAGTTCTTC. It encodes CASSPRTSANNEQFF.

In this sample, this clonotype turned up a few times. The chain couples TRBV6-5 to TRBJ2-3, with 8 positions matching TRBD1. Germline CDR1 MNHEY, CDR2 SVGAGI. This CDR3 is built from 17 residues. The ends lost 0 bases at V and 7 bases at J; junction bases unmatched: 12. The CDR3 nucleotides read TGTGCCAGCAGTTACTCTCCTGGACAGGGAGGATGGAATACGCAGTATTTT. Translated, it gives CASSYSPGQGGWNTQYF.

This clonotype occurred many times. This chain joins TRBV7-3 and TRBJ2-1, with TRBD2 matching over 11 bases. Germline trimming cut 2 bases from V and 6 bases from J; bases unmatched to any gene: 3. The germline V gene encodes CDR1 SGHTA and CDR2 FQGTGA. CDR3 length equals 15 residues. The CDR3 sequence: CASSLELAGVNEQFF. CDR3 nucleotide sequence: TGTGCCAGCAGCTTAGAACTAGCGGGAGTCAATGAGCAGTTCTTC.

The rearrangement links TRBV29-1 to TRBJ1-4, with a weak D call TRBD1 (6 bases). V lost 4 bases, J lost 3 bases, and 9 bases lay in between. Per the germline V gene, CDR1 is SQVTM and CDR2 is ANQGSEA. This CDR3 comprises 13 residues. CDR3 nucleotide sequence: TGCAGCGTTGGGGGGGCGGCTAATGAAAAACTGTTTTTT. Its protein product is CSVGGAANEKLFF.

This clonotype has a handful of counts. This chain connects TRBV11-2 to TRBJ2-3; D uncertain. Germline CDR1 reads SGHAT; CDR2 reads FQNNGV. Trimming took off 5 bases at V and 2 bases at J, with 5 bases between the two ends. The CDR3 has 12 amino acids. Here the CDR3 reads CASSPHTDTQYF. The CDR3 DNA sequence: TGTGCCAGCAGCCCCCACACAGATACGCAGTATTTT.

In this sample, this clonotype turned up a few times. This chain connects TRBV20-1 to TRBJ2-5; D unclear. There are 10 residues in the CDR3. V dropped 6 bases and J dropped 2 bases, with 4 bases sitting between them. The germline CDR1 and CDR2 sequences are DFQATT and SNEGSKA (reference sequence). The CDR3 coding sequence is TGCAGTGCCAGTCAAGAGACCCAGTACTTC. Amino acid sequence: CSASQETQYF.

Many counts were recorded for this clonotype. This sequence joins TRBV27 and TRBJ2-1; 7 nucleotides match TRBD2. Germline V lookup: CDR1 MNHEY, CDR2 SMNVEV (reference sequence). J lost 1 base, V lost 0 bases, and 3 bases had no gene match. The CDR3 extends over 16 amino acids. CDR3 coding DNA: TGTGCCAGCAGTTTATCGTGGGGGGGGTCCTACAATGAGCAGTTCTTC. Translation: CASSLSWGGSYNEQFF.

This clonotype occurred many times. The chain carries TRBV20-1 and TRBJ2-3; 8 nucleotides agree with TRBD1. The J segment lost 3 bases and the V segment lost 6 bases, leaving 8 bases of the junction unmatched. Germline-derived CDR1 and CDR2 are DFQATT and SNEGSKA (reference sequence). The CDR3 totals 14 residues. The CDR3 loop is CSAGRGRGTDTQYF. In DNA, the CDR3 is TGCAGTGCGGGCAGGGGGCGTGGGACAGATACGCAGTATTTT.

This clonotype was observed at least ten times. The J gene is TRBJ1-1, the V gene TRBV29-1; D gene ambiguous. This CDR3 region has 13 residues. The germline CDR1 and CDR2 sequences are SQVTM and ANQGSEA. V was trimmed by 0 bases and J by 11 bases, leaving 16 bases between them. This chain's CDR3 is CSVEEPVVRNAFF. In DNA form, the CDR3 reads TGCAGCGTTGAAGAACCCGTGGTCCGAAACGCTTTCTTT.

This clonotype was seen ten or more times. The rearrangement joins TRBV20-1 to TRBJ1-2; D perhaps matches TRBD1 (6 bases). V lost 4 bases and J lost 8, with 14 bases in between. Germline V gene sequence: CDR1 DFQATT, CDR2 SNEGSKA (reference sequence). This CDR3 contains 12 residues. CDR3 region: CSATGAAEGYTF. The CDR3 DNA is TGCAGTGCTACGGGGGCAGCGGAAGGCTACACCTTC.

The chain has TRBV5-1 and TRBJ1-2, with D perhaps TRBD1 (5 bases). The CDR3 is 14 amino acids. Trimming removed 5 bases at V and 7 bases at J, with 18 bases between. Germline CDR1 is SGHRS and CDR2 is YFSETQ. The CDR3 here is CASREGRGVSGYTF. As DNA, the CDR3 is TGCGCCAGCAGAGAGGGTAGGGGAGTCTCTGGCTACACCTTC. Full variable domain (remainder filled in from reference TRBV5-1 and TRBJ1-2): KAGVTQTPRYLIKTRGQQVTLSCSPISGHRSVSWYQQTPGQGLQFLFEYFSETQRNKGNFPGRFSGRQFSNSRSEMNVSTLELGDSALYLCASREGRGVSGYTFGSGTRLTVV.

In its sample, this clonotype was seen many times. The chain employs TRBV20-1 and TRBJ2-7; D not certain. Trimming took off 0 bases at V and 1 base at J, with 10 bases between the two ends. The germline V gene has CDR1 DFQATT and CDR2 SNEGSKA (reference sequence). The CDR3 spans 14 residues. The CDR3 sequence: CSARDLDWSYEQYF. The CDR3 DNA is TGCAGTGCTAGAGACCTCGATTGGTCCTACGAGCAGTACTTC.

This rearrangement joins TRBV7-8 to TRBJ2-3; D is undetermined. The V gene lost 3 bases and the J gene lost 5 bases, with 6 bases spanning the gap. The germline V gene encodes CDR1 SGHVS and CDR2 FQNEAQ. The CDR3 loop spans 12 amino acids. The CDR3 loop is CASSFAEDTQYF. The DNA for the CDR3 is TGTGCCAGCAGCTTCGCTGAAGATACGCAGTATTTT.

This clonotype was seen a few times. The V gene is TRBV20-1, the J gene TRBJ1-5; D not certain. Per the germline V gene, CDR1 is DFQATT and CDR2 is SNEGSKA (reference sequence). With 2 bases removed from V and 1 base from J, the gap between germline ends came to 6 bases. This CDR3 region has 13 residues. CDR3 bases: TGCAGTGCTAGAACAGCCAGCAATCAGCCCCAGCATTTT. This gives the protein CSARTASNQPQHF.

This clonotype was counted only a few times. The chain couples TRBV4-1 to TRBJ1-4; weak D call: TRBD1 (5 bases). V was clipped by 6 bases and J by 6 bases, with 14 bases between them. The germline V gene encodes CDR1 MGHRA and CDR2 YSYEKL. The CDR3 covers 14 residues. The CDR3 is CASSLQGPDEKLFF. The CDR3 nucleotides read TGCGCCAGCAGTCTTCAGGGTCCGGATGAAAAACTGTTTTTT.

The V gene is TRBV12-3 or TRBV12-4, the J gene TRBJ2-5, with a tentative D call TRBD1 (6 bases). Trimming removed 2 bases from V and 1 base from J, with 8 bases in between. CDR3 length: 14 amino acids. The DNA for the CDR3 is TGTGCCAGCAGTTTACTGGGGGCCCAAGAGACCCAGTACTTC. This sequence encodes CASSLLGAQETQYF.

The chain is built from TRBV20-1 and TRBJ2-7, with 10 positions matching TRBD2. Germline trimming cut 0 bases from V and 1 base from J; bases unmatched to any gene: 12. The CDR3 runs 18 residues. Germline assignment: CDR1 DFQATT and CDR2 SNEGSKA (reference sequence). CDR3 in amino acids: CSARDPGLAGALSYEQYF. Here the CDR3 DNA reads TGCAGTGCTAGAGATCCGGGGCTAGCGGGGGCGTTATCCTACGAGCAGTACTTC.

This clonotype has more than one count but fewer than ten. The V gene is TRBV5-4, the J gene TRBJ2-5, with TRBD1 as a possible D gene (6 bases). The CDR3 is 14 residues long. The germline CDR1 and CDR2 sequences are SGHNT and YYREEE (reference sequence). Deletions cut 3 bases from V and 3 bases from J, with 12 bases between. The CDR3 loop is CASSWGTGKETQYF. CDR3 in DNA: TGTGCCAGCAGCTGGGGAACAGGGAAAGAGACCCAGTACTTC.